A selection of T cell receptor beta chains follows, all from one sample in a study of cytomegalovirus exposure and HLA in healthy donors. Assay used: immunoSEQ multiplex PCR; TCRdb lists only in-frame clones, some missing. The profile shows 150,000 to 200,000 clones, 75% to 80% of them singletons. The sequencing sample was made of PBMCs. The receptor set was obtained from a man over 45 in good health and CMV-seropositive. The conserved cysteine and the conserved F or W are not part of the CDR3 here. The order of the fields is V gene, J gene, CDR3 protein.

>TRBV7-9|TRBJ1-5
ASSLEGTGQPQH
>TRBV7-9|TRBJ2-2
ASSFVSGSNTGELF
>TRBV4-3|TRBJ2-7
ASSRDSGTGGYEQY
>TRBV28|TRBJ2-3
ASSSGERLTDTQY
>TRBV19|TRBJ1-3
ASSINGNSGNTIY
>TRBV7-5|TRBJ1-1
VRSTDRVNTEAF
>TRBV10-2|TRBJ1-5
ASSESNPGNQPQH
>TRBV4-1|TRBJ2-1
ASSQGDGRGAYNEQF
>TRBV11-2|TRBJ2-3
ASGRGTGRTDTQY
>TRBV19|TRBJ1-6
ASSGTARSSYNSPLH
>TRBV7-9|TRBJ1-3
ASSLSLAGNTIY
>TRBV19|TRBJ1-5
ASSISRANQPQH
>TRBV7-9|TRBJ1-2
ASSLATGVDYGYT
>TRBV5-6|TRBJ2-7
ASSLGTGDTYEQY
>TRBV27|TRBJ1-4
ASSWQGRTNEKLF
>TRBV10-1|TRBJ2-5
ASSQAGGMETQY
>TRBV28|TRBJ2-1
ASSFSGFVNNEQF
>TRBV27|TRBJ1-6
ASSSSQQYLGRGNSPLH
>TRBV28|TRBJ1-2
ASSSQGTNYGYT
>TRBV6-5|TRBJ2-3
ASSEQGVTDTQY
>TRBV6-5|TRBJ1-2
ASSWTGSNYGYT
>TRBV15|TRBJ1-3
ATSMDREDTIY
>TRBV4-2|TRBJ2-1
ASSREGQTTYNEQF
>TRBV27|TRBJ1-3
ASSATGDLRNTIY
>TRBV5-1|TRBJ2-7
ASSAGDLSSYEQY
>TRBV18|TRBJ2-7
ASSPAWGGYEQY
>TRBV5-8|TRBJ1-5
ASSSPILRDRANQPQH
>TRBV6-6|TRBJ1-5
ASLMGGNQPQH
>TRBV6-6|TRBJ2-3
ASRPGGTGSKAQY
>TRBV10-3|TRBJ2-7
AISASGKGANEQY
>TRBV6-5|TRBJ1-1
ASSYSTLQGTEAF
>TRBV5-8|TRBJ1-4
ASSQGQGTEKLF
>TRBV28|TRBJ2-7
ASTPRKTGTAYYEQY
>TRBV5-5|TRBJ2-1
ASSLVEVRTSGVYNEQF
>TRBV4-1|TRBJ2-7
ASSQGTGVRAYEQY
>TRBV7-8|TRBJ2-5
ASSKRGAGWSETQY